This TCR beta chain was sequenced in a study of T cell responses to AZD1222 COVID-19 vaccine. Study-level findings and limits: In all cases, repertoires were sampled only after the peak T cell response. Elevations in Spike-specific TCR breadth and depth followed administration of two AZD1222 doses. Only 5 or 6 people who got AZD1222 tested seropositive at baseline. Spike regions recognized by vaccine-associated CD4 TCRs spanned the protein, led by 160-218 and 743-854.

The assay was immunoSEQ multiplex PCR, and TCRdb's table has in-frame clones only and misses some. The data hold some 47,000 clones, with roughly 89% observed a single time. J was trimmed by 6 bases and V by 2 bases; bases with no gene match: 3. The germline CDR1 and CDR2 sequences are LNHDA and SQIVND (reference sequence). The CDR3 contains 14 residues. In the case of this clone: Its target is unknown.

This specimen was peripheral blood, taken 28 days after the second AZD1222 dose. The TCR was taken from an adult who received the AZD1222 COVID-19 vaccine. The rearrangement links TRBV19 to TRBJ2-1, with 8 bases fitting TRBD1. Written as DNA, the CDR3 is TGTGCCAGTAGTATATCGCAGGGGGCCAATGAGCAGTTCTTC. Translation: CASSISQGANEQFF.